This T cell receptor beta chain was recorded in a study of T cell clonotyping in hematopoietic cell transplantation. Samples: about 28 days before transplant, then days 30, 100 and 180 after. Libraries were prepared by immunoSEQ multiplex PCR; TCRdb keeps only in-frame clonotypes and omits some of them. This table holds under 9,000 clones, about three fifths found once. V lost 11 bases to trimming and J lost 4 bases; unmatched junction nucleotides: 4. CDR1 is MNHNS and CDR2 is SASEGT in the germline V gene. The CDR3 has 11 residues. V usage is TRBV6-1 and J usage is TRBJ1-1, with 7 positions matching TRBD1. The TCR sequence derives from a male patient aged 55-69 years who had an allogeneic stem cell transplant from an unrelated donor, so the T cells may come from the graft donor. Some clones in this sample may be carry-over from other donors' samples. The sample here was peripheral blood mononuclear cells, taken 100 days after allogeneic stem cell transplant. CDR3 residues: CAGQDLTEAFF. The CDR3 nucleotides read TGTGCCGGACAGGATCTCACTGAAGCTTTCTTT.